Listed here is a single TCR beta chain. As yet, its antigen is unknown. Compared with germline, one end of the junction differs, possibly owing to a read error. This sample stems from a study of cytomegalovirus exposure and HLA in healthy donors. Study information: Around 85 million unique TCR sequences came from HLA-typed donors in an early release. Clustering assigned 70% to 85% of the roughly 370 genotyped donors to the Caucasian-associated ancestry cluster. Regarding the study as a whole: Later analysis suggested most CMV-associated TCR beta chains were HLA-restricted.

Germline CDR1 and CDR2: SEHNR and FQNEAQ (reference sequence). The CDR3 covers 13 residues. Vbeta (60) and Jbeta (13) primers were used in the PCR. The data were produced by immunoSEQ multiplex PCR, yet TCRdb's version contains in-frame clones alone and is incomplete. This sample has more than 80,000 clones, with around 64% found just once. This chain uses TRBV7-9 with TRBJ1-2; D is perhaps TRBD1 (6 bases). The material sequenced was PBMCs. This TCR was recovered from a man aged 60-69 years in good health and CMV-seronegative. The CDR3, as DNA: TGTTCCAGCAGAATAGGGGGAGAGTATGGCTACACCTTC. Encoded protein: CSSRIGGEYGYTF.